These 14 T cell receptor beta chains came from one sample sequenced in a study of shared clonotypes between healthy human individuals. Assay: immunoSEQ multiplex PCR; the TCRdb copy retains only in-frame clones and omits some. The repertoire holds about 2 million clones, with about 95% as singletons. CD45RO-negative cells were positively selected for CCR7, leaving out terminally differentiated effector memory CD45RA+ cells. Specimen: naive CD8+ T cells sorted from blood. The receptors stem from a young man in good health.

This rearrangement joins TRBV11-2 to TRBJ2-3; no firm D call. The germline V gene has CDR1 SGHAT and CDR2 FQNNGV. Trimming left V 3 bases short and J 7 bases short, with 20 bases between. This CDR3 spans 16 amino acids. CDR3 region: CASSFPTHHLENTQYF. The CDR3 nucleotides are TGTGCCAGCAGCTTTCCCACCCACCACCTCGAGAATACGCAGTATTTT.

V usage is TRBV4-1 and J usage is TRBJ2-2; D gene uncertain. V lost 1 base to trimming and J lost 6 bases, with 6 bases between them. The CDR3 runs to 13 residues. The germline gives CDR1 MGHRA, CDR2 YSYEKL. In DNA, the CDR3 is TGCGCCAGCAGCCAAGTTTTCCCCGGGGAGCTGTTTTTT. It codes for CASSQVFPGELFF.

This sequence joins TRBV2 and TRBJ2-7; D remains ambiguous. Trimming stripped 4 bases from V and 4 bases from J, with 14 bases between. Germline V gives CDR1 SNHLY, CDR2 FYNNEI. The CDR3 sequence is 14 residues long. CDR3 residues: CASSVSQDVYEQYF. Here the CDR3 DNA reads TGTGCCAGCAGTGTAAGCCAGGATGTATACGAGCAGTACTTC.

The J gene is TRBJ2-1, the V gene TRBV7-9; D is unresolved. The CDR3 length is 15 residues. CDR1 SEHNR and CDR2 FQNEAQ come from the germline V gene (reference sequence). The V and J ends lost 2 bases and 7 bases respectively, with 15 bases between them. The CDR3 loop reads CASSLNQGIRNEQFF. DNA of the CDR3: TGTGCCAGCAGCTTAAATCAAGGAATAAGGAATGAGCAGTTCTTC.

The V call is TRBV28, the J call TRBJ2-7; unclear D gene. Germline assignment: CDR1 MDHEN and CDR2 SYDVKM. The CDR3 totals 15 residues. The ends were cut back, 7 bases at V and 0 bases at J, with 16 bases in the middle. CDR3 nucleotides: TGTGCCAGCACCAAACTCGGACGGAGCTCCTACGAGCAGTACTTC. As protein: CASTKLGRSSYEQYF. The variable domain in full, with the rest retrieved from reference TRBV28 and TRBJ2-7, is DVKVTQSSRYLVKRTGEKVFLECVQDMDHENMFWYRQDPGLGLRLIYFSYDVKMKEKGDIPEGYSVSREKKERFSLILESASTNQTSMYLCASTKLGRSSYEQYFGPGTRLTVT.

J is TRBJ2-3 and V is TRBV7-9; D may be TRBD1 or TRBD2 (6 bases each). Trimming took off 1 base at V and 6 bases at J, with 23 bases between the two ends. CDR1 and CDR2 from the germline V gene are SEHNR and FQNEAQ (reference sequence). This CDR3 is built from 18 residues. The CDR3 nucleotides are TGTGCCAGCAGCTTAGGATGGTCGCGGGACATTAACGGGGATACGCAGTATTTT. The encoded protein is CASSLGWSRDINGDTQYF.

The chain combines TRBV7-9 with TRBJ2-5; TRBD1 matches 8 bases. V was pared by 5 bases and J by 4 bases, with 6 bases of the junction left unmatched. Germline CDR1 reads SEHNR; CDR2 reads FQNEAQ (reference sequence). The CDR3 has 14 residues. CDR3 sequence: CASSPQGAPETQYF. The CDR3 nucleotides read TGTGCCAGCAGCCCCCAGGGGGCCCCAGAGACCCAGTACTTC.

The genes are TRBV7-8 and TRBJ2-7, with 8 bases identical to TRBD2. The germline gives CDR1 SGHVS, CDR2 FQNEAQ. The CDR3 length is 16 residues. The J segment lost 0 bases and the V segment lost 3 bases, leaving 7 bases of the junction unmatched. The DNA for the CDR3 is TGTGCCAGCAGCTTTCCGGAACGGGAGGGCTCCTACGAGCAGTACTTC. Protein: CASSFPEREGSYEQYF.

This chain connects TRBV5-4 to TRBJ2-7, with 7 bases fitting TRBD1. CDR1 and CDR2 (germline): SGHNT, YYREEE (reference sequence). This CDR3 has 15 residues. V lost 4 bases and J lost 5; bases outside the gene matches: 12. The CDR3 nucleotides are TGTGCCAGCAGCCCGAGACAGGGAGCCGGGGACGAGCAGTACTTC. It specifies CASSPRQGAGDEQYF.

The table lists this clone with a count of one. The genes are TRBV7-9 and TRBJ2-7; possible D gene TRBD1, 6 bases. CDR3 size: 14 residues. V dropped 5 bases and J dropped 2 bases, with 13 bases sitting between them. The germline V gene encodes CDR1 SEHNR and CDR2 FQNEAQ (reference sequence). The CDR3 spells CASSPDSPTYEQYF. CDR3 sequence (DNA): TGTGCCAGCAGCCCGGACAGTCCTACCTACGAGCAGTACTTC.

The genes are TRBV11-1 and TRBJ2-3; 7 bases align to TRBD2. Trimming took 5 bases from V and 4 from J; bases not matched to a gene: 12. This CDR3 is 16 amino acids long. Germline CDR1 SGHAT, CDR2 FQDESV (reference sequence). The CDR3 spells CASSAVKGRAADTQYF. DNA for the CDR3: TGTGCCAGCAGCGCGGTGAAGGGGAGGGCGGCAGATACGCAGTATTTT.

The V gene is TRBV15, the J gene TRBJ2-3; no reliable D call. The CDR3 runs 14 residues. Germline V gives CDR1 LNHNV, CDR2 YYDKDF (reference sequence). V lost 0 bases and J 5 bases, leaving 9 bases between the germline ends. In DNA form, the CDR3 reads TGTGCCACCAGCAGAGAATTAGTTTTAGATACGCAGTATTTT. This codes for CATSRELVLDTQYF.

The chain joins TRBV7-6 to TRBJ2-7; 7 bases are shared with TRBD1. The CDR3 runs 14 residues. After removal of 5 bases from V and 5 bases from J, the junction contained 9 bases not matched to a gene. Germline values: CDR1 SGHVS, CDR2 FNYEAQ. The CDR3 loop reads CASSTRTGPHEQYF. The CDR3 DNA sequence: TGTGCCAGCAGCACCCGGACAGGACCCCACGAGCAGTACTTC. The entire variable domain, with the rest obtained from reference TRBV7-6 and TRBJ2-7, is as follows: GAGVSQSPRYKVTKRGQDVALRCDPISGHVSLYWYRQALGQGPEFLTYFNYEAQQDKSGLPNDRFSAERPEGSISTLTIQRTEQRDSAMYRCASSTRTGPHEQYFGPGTRLTVT.

The CDR3 loop reads CASSLSMGDRGMTDTQYF. As DNA, the CDR3 is TGTGCCAGCAGTTTATCGATGGGAGACAGGGGAATGACAGATACGCAGTATTTT. The chain uses TRBV27 and TRBJ2-3; the match to TRBD1 covers 8 bases. V shed 0 bases and J 3 bases; nucleotides not matched to a gene: 11. Germline values: CDR1 MNHEY, CDR2 SMNVEV (reference sequence). The CDR3 runs to 18 residues.